This T cell receptor (beta chain) was sequenced in a study of blood T cell repertoires in COVID-19. As for the study in general: Spain, Italy and the United States supplied samples that represented acute and convalescent COVID-19.

TCRdb keeps only in-frame clones here, not all; method: immunoSEQ multiplex PCR. The table shows 65,000 or so clones, with roughly 74% occurring only once. Germline trimming cut 6 bases from V and 8 bases from J; bases unmatched to any gene: 7. The CDR3 is 13 amino acids. Germline V lookup: CDR1 SNHLY, CDR2 FYNNEI. This TCR came from a human donor in a cohort sampled during active COVID-19. Sequencing was carried out using peripheral blood. The rearrangement joins TRBV2 to TRBJ2-1; the match to TRBD1 covers 7 bases. The DNA for the CDR3 is TGTGCCAGCAGCGATGGGACAGCGGATGAGCAGTTCTTC. Amino acids: CASSDGTADEQFF.